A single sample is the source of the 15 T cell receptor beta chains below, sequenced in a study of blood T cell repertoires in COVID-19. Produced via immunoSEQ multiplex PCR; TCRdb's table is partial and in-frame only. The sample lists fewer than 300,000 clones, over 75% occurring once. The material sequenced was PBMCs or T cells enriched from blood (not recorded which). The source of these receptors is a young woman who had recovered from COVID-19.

CDR3 nucleotide sequence: TGTGCCAGCAGCTTAGGGACAGCTTCCTACGAGCAGTACTTC. Protein product: CASSLGTASYEQYF. The genes are TRBV11-2 and TRBJ2-7; possibly TRBD1 for D (6 bases). The CDR3 is made up of 14 amino acids. The V gene lost 1 base and the J gene lost 1 base, with 8 bases spanning the gap. The germline gives CDR1 SGHAT, CDR2 FQNNGV. The full variable domain, in which reference TRBV11-2 and TRBJ2-7 provide the parts outside the CDR3, is EAGVAQSPRYKIIEKRQSVAFWCNPISGHATLYWYQQILGQGPKLLIQFQNNGVVDDSQLPKDRFSAERLKGVDSTLKIQPAKLEDSAVYLCASSLGTASYEQYFGPGTRLTVT.

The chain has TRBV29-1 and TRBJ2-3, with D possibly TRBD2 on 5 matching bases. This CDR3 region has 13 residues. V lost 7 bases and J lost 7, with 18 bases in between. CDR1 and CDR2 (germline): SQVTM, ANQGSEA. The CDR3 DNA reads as TGCAGCGCCAGGACTCCGGCGCAGAATACGCAGTATTTT. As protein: CSARTPAQNTQYF.

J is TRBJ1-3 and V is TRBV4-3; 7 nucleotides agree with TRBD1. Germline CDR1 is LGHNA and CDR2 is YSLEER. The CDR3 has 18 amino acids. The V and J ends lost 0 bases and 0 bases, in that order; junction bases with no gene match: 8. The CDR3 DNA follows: TGCGCCAGCAGCCAAGATCTTAAGGCAGGGGGCTCTGGAAACACCATATATTTT. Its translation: CASSQDLKAGGSGNTIYF.

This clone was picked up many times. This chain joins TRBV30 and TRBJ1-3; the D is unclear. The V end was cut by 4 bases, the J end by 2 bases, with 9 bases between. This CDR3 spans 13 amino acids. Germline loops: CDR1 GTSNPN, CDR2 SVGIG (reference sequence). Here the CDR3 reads CAWTIQTGNTIYF. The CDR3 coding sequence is TGTGCCTGGACCATTCAAACTGGAAACACCATATATTTT.

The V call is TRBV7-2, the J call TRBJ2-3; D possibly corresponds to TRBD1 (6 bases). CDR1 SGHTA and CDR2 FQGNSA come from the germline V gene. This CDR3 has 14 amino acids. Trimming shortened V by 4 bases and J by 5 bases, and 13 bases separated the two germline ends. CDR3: CASSSAGVGDTQYF. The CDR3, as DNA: TGTGCCAGCAGCTCTGCAGGGGTGGGAGATACGCAGTATTTT.

CDR3 residues: CASSPSGVETQYF. The CDR3 bases are TGTGCCAGCAGTCCATCAGGGGTTGAGACCCAGTACTTC. The rearrangement links TRBV28 to TRBJ2-5, with D perhaps matching TRBD1 (6 bases). Trimming pared 5 bases from V and 5 bases from J, leaving 12 bases between. Germline-derived CDR1 and CDR2 are MDHEN and SYDVKM. The CDR3 length is 13 residues.

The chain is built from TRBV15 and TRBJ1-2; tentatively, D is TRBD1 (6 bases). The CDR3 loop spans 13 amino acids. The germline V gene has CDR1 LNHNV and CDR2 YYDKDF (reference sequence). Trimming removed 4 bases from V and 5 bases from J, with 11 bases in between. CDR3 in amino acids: CATSNAQGYGYTF. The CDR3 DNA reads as TGTGCCACCAGCAATGCACAGGGATATGGCTACACCTTC.

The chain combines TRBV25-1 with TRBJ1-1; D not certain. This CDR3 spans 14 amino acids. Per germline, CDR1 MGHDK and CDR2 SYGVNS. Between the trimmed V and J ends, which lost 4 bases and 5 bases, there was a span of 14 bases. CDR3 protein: CASSVDEVRTEAFF. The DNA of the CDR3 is TGTGCCAGCAGTGTAGATGAGGTTAGGACTGAAGCTTTCTTT.

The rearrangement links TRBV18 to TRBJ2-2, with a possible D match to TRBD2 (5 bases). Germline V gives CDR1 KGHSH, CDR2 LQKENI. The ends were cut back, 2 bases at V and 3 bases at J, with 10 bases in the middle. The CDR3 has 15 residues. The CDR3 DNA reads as TGTGCCAGCTCACCAAGCGGACCTTACACCGGGGAGCTGTTTTTT. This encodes CASSPSGPYTGELFF.

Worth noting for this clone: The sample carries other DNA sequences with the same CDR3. CDR3 in DNA: TGTGCCAGCAGTAGGGGGAATCAGCCCCAGCATTTT. This translates into CASSRGNQPQHF. The chain has TRBV5-6 and TRBJ1-5, with D maybe TRBD1 (6 bases). CDR1 SGHDT and CDR2 YYEEEE come from the germline V gene. This CDR3 region has 12 residues. V was clipped by 5 bases and J by 4 bases, with 7 bases between them.

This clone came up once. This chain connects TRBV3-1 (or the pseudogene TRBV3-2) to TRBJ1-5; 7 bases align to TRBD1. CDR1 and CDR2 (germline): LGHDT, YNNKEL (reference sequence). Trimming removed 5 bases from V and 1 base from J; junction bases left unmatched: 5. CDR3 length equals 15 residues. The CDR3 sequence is CASSDSQGSNQPQHF. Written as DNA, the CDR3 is TGTGCCAGCAGCGACTCACAGGGGAGCAATCAGCCCCAGCATTTT.

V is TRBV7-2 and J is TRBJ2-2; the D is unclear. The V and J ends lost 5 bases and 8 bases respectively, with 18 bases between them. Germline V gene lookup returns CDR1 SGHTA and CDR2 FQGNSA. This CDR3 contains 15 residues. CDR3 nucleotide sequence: TGTGCCAGCAGCCCCTATCGTGGGCAAAGTGGGGAGCTGTTTTTT. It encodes CASSPYRGQSGELFF.

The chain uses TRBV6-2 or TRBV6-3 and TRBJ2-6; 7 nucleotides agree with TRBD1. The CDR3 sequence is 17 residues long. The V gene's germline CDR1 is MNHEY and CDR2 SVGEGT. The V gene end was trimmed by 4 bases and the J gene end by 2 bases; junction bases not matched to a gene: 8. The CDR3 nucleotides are TGTGCCAGCAGTTTCTATCGACAGGGCCCTGGGGCCAACGTCCTGACTTTC. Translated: CASSFYRQGPGANVLTF.

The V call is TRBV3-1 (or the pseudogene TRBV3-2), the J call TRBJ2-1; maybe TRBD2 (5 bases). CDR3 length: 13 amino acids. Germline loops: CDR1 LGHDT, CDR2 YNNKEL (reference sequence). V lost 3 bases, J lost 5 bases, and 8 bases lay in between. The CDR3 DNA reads TGTGCCAGCAGCCAGCGGGCCAACAATGAGCAGTTCTTC. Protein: CASSQRANNEQFF.

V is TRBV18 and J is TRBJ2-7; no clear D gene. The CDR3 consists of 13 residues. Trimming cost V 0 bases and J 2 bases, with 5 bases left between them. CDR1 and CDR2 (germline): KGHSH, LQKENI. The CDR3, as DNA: TGTGCCAGCTCACCACCTTCAGCCTACGAGCAGTACTTC. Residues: CASSPPSAYEQYF.